The T cell receptor beta chain under discussion was sequenced for a study of blood T cell repertoires in COVID-19. Study overall: Material from acute and convalescent COVID-19 was sourced from the United States, Italy and Spain.

The protocol was immunoSEQ multiplex PCR, while the TCRdb copy is restricted to in-frame clones and leaves out a portion. Among about 100,000 clones, roughly 85% were seen once, and the ten largest hold less than 3%. The V and J ends lost 3 bases and 1 base respectively, with 10 bases between them. The CDR3 has 15 amino acids. Germline values: CDR1 MDHEN, CDR2 SYDVKM. All enrollees were roughly 18 to 95 years old and from about two dozen US areas. The sequence came from a woman between 50 and 59 years old who had recovered from COVID-19. The sequenced sample consisted of PBMCs or T cells enriched from blood (not recorded which). V is TRBV28 and J is TRBJ2-4; D unclear. This chain's CDR3 is CASSLGNSAKNIQYF. The CDR3 nucleotides read TGTGCCAGCAGTTTGGGCAACAGTGCCAAAAACATTCAGTACTTC.